The clone carrying this T cell receptor (beta chain) has a count of ten or more. The antigen is not known. One end of the junction varies from germline; a read error may be responsible. The length of the CDR3 is 13 residues. The germline CDR1 and CDR2 sequences are SGHRS and YFSETQ. The data derive from a study of blood T cells in healthy people across ages. General study points: Significant beta diversity loss was already apparent by age roughly 40, declining roughly linearly.

For the second PCR, which ran for 7 to 11 cycles, a sample-barcoded 5' primer and a J-beta primer mix were used. Sequencing of every sample gave 3 million or more CDR3-containing paired-end reads. Each CDR3 protein gets one entry after TCRdb re-called the 5' RACE reads with MiXCR. The top ten hold less than 8% of the sample, which has about 1,500,000 distinct CDR3 sequences, roughly 45% seen once. This clonotype was obtained from a woman under 30 in good health. Sequenced material: blood. The chain couples TRBV5-1 to TRBJ1-1; D not certain. The CDR3 protein is CASSLEQNTEAFF. The DNA of the CDR3 is TGTGCCAGCAGCTTAGAACAGAACACTGAAGCTTTCTTT.